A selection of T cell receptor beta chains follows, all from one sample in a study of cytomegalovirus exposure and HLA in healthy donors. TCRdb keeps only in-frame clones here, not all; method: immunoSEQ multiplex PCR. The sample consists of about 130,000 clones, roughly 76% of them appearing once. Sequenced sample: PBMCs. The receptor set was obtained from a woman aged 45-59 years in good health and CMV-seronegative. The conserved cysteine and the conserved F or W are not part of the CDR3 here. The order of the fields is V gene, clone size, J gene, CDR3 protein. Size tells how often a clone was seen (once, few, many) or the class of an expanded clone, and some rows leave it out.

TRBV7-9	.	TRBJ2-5	ASSIAGVGQETQY
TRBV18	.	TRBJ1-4	ASSGTATNEKLF
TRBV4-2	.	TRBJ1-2	ASSSPGQVNYGYT
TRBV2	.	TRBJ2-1	ASRGLASYNEQF
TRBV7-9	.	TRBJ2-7	ASSPPMASYEQY
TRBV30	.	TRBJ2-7	AWSKRGTGRSYEQY
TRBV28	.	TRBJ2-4	ASAGIGLAKNIQY
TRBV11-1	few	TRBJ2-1	ASSPSTSGSEYNEQF
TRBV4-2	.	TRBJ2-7	ASSQEGLYEQY
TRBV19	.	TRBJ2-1	ATEPLGLGEGQF
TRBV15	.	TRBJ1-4	ATSRSNRGGNEKLF
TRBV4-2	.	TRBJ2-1	ASSPSATSGTYNEQF
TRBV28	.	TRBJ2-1	AGQTSGYNEQF
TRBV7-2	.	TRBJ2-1	ASSLGLGEQF
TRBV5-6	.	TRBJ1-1	ASSLRQGGVTEAF
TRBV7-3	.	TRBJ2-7	ASSPSGGPFSEQY
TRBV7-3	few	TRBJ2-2	ASSRGTVPLAGGPNGELF
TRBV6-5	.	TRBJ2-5	ASSSRVVGETQY
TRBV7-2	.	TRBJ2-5	ASRSPSSVGETQY
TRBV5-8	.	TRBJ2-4	ASRLLGQRWGSQNIQY
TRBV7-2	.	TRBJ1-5	ASTKSPGAYQPQH
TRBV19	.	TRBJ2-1	ASSSRQGGLGNEQF
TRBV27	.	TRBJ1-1	ASSFDRWNTEAF
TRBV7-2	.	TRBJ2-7	ASSTSGAVYEQY
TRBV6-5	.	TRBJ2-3	ASSAPGGHTDTQY
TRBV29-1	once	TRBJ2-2	SVDPAGTGELF
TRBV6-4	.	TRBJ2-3	ASMKGRERADTQY
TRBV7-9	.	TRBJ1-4	AGGSNEKLF
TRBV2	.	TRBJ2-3	ASIAGGTDTQY
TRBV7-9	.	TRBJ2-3	ASSPGRLAADTQY
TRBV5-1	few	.	ASSLTSGSYYEQY
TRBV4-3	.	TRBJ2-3	ASSQVAGYGADTQY
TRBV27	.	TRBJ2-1	ASSSYRGEHNEQF
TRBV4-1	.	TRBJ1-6	ASSQVGADGNSPLH
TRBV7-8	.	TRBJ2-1	ASSLAVGTGGGEQF
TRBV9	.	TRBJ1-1	ASSGDRGTNTEAF
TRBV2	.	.	ASSEWRRYEQY
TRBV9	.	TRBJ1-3	ASSTGQGNAGNTIY
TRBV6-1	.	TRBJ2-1	ASGDRVNEQF
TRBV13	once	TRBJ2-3	ASSPTGRSTDTQY
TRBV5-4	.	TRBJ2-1	ASSSDRGQGNEQF
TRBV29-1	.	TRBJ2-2	SVPDNRAGELF
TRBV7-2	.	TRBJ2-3	ASSFRGSKDTQY
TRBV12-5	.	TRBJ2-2	ASSQGQGELF
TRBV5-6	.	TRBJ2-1	ASSLGGGRAYNEQF